Included here is one T cell receptor beta chain sequence, with context. The target of this receptor is not known. No base quality values were provided; no much bigger clone lies one nucleotide off. Reading the germline V gene gives CDR1 SNHLY and CDR2 FYNNEI. The CDR3 numbers 14 residues from cysteine through phenylalanine. The retained sequence is limited to the CDR3, 42 bases, with the frame set at the first base. V sheds 7 bases and J sheds 6 bases, leaving 18 bases between their ends. The library was prepared using the immunoSEQ multiplex PCR assay. TCRdb limited this immuneACCESS table to in-frame rearrangements with V and J called. A share of clones is missing; checked studies link under half to unresolved V genes, and the rest is unexplained. The sample data list tens of thousands of clones, and around 92% of these were observed just once. In total, the top ten clones hold about 0.25% of the sample.

This specimen comes from a study of T cell changes during pregnancy in multiple sclerosis (dated by TCRdb to about 2019). With respect to the entire study: Changes in the T cell repertoire over the course of pregnancy were examined in this study in women with multiple sclerosis.

The receptor comes from a female donor with multiple sclerosis, enrolled in a pregnancy study. Sequencing used CD4+ T cells from peripheral blood mononuclear cells, obtained in the third trimester of pregnancy. The sequence joins TRBV2 to TRBJ1-1; tentative D gene TRBD1, with 5 bases matching. The DNA is as follows: TGTGCCAGCATCCTAGAGGAGTCAGGGTCTGAAGCTTTCTTT. Its protein product is CASILEESGSEAFF. The variable domain in full, with residues beyond the CDR3 obtained from the reference TRBV2 and TRBJ1-1 genes, is EPEVTQTPSHQVTQMGQEVILRCVPISNHLYFYWYRQILGQKVEFLVSFYNNEISEKSEIFDDQFSVERPDGSNFTLKIRSTKLEDSAMYFCASILEESGSEAFFGQGTRLTVV.